Below are 25 T cell receptor beta chains sequenced from a single sample in a study of blood T cell repertoires in COVID-19. Assay used: immunoSEQ multiplex PCR; TCRdb lists only in-frame clones, some missing. Here the sample spans 150,000 or so clones, roughly 85% being singletons. Sequencing input: peripheral blood. The receptor source for this set is a human donor in a cohort sampled during active COVID-19.

The rearrangement uses TRBV10-2 and TRBJ2-7, with 10 bases lining up with TRBD1. The CDR3 covers 14 residues. V lost 3 bases and J lost 6; bases outside the gene matches: 5. Germline CDR1 and CDR2: WSHSY and SAAADI. CDR3 loop: CASSDRDRGSEQYF. CDR3 DNA: TGCGCCAGCAGTGACCGGGACAGGGGTAGCGAGCAGTACTTC.

This clone was seen more than once but under ten times. The same CDR3 also results from other DNA sequences found in this sample. The chain is built from TRBV3-1 (or the pseudogene TRBV3-2) and TRBJ1-2; 8 bases line up with TRBD1. The CDR3 runs to 14 residues. CDR1 and CDR2 from the germline V gene are LGHDT and YNNKEL (reference sequence). With 1 base clipped from V and 3 bases from J, the junction kept 1 base outside the gene matches. The CDR3, as DNA: TGTGCCAGCAGCCAAGTGACAGGGGACTATGGCTACACCTTC. This sequence encodes CASSQVTGDYGYTF.

The rearrangement links TRBV9 to TRBJ2-3; 8 nucleotides match TRBD2. The CDR3 runs to 13 residues. Germline assignment: CDR1 SGDLS and CDR2 YYNGEE. V shed 7 bases and J 4 bases; nucleotides not matched to a gene: 5. The CDR3 coding sequence is TGTGCCAGCTCGGGAGGGGGAGCAGATACGCAGTATTTT. Protein sequence: CASSGGGADTQYF.

The chain has TRBV4-1 and TRBJ2-7; tentative D call: TRBD2 (6 bases). CDR3 size: 13 residues. Trimming took 4 bases from V and 3 from J, leaving 10 bases between them. Germline-derived CDR1 and CDR2 are MGHRA and YSYEKL. The CDR3 loop is CASSLGGGYEQYF. The CDR3 DNA follows: TGCGCCAGCAGCCTCGGGGGAGGCTACGAGCAGTACTTC.

The chain recombines TRBV2 with TRBJ2-3, with 10 nucleotides matching TRBD2. The trim removed 4 bases at V and 1 base at J, leaving 2 bases unmatched. The CDR3 runs 15 residues. Germline CDR1 reads SNHLY; CDR2 reads FYNNEI. The CDR3 sequence is CASSGGTSGTDTQYF. CDR3 sequence (DNA): TGTGCCAGCAGTGGCGGGACTAGCGGCACAGATACGCAGTATTTT.

The rearrangement uses TRBV2 and TRBJ1-4, with unresolved D. Germline lookup yields CDR1 SNHLY and CDR2 FYNNEI. The CDR3 is made up of 14 amino acids. The ends were cut back, 2 bases at V and 5 bases at J, with 9 bases in the middle. This CDR3 is CASSESAGNEKLFF. In DNA, the CDR3 is TGTGCCAGCAGTGAATCGGCCGGGAATGAAAAACTGTTTTTT.

The chain links TRBV4-1 to TRBJ1-3; TRBD1 is a possible D gene (5 bases). The CDR3 runs to 15 residues. Germline assignment: CDR1 MGHRA and CDR2 YSYEKL. V was shortened by 0 bases and J by 1 base, with 7 bases between the two germline ends. The DNA of the CDR3 is TGCGCCAGCAGCCAAGAGGGACTGTCTGGAAACACCATATATTTT. The encoded protein is CASSQEGLSGNTIYF.

This chain connects TRBV27 to TRBJ2-7; weak D call: TRBD2 (6 bases). The CDR3 covers 13 residues. Germline V gives CDR1 MNHEY, CDR2 SMNVEV (reference sequence). V dropped 3 bases and J dropped 2 bases, with 8 bases sitting between them. DNA for the CDR3: TGTGCCAGCAGTTTTTCGGGGGCCTACGAGCAGTACTTC. The encoded protein is CASSFSGAYEQYF.

Only a few counts were recorded for this clone. This chain connects TRBV21-1 to TRBJ1-1; TRBD1 is the table's D call and was not checked against the DNA. TRBV21-1 is described as a pseudogene. This CDR3 contains 15 residues. The CDR3 region has the DNA TGTGCCAGCAGCAAAGGACGGACACTGAACACTGAAGCTTTCTTT. It codes for CASSKGRTLNTEAFF.

In its sample, this clone was seen a few times. The V gene is TRBV5-4, the J gene TRBJ2-2, with 7 bases identical to TRBD1. V lost 4 bases, J lost 6 bases, and 9 bases stayed unmatched. CDR3 length equals 15 residues. Per the germline V gene, CDR1 is SGHNT and CDR2 is YYREEE (reference sequence). The CDR3 region is CASSPYRGRAGELFF. As DNA, the CDR3 is TGTGCCAGCAGCCCGTACAGGGGTAGAGCCGGGGAGCTGTTTTTT.

The chain carries TRBV28 and TRBJ1-6, with 9 bases fitting TRBD1. CDR3 length: 14 residues. The germline V gene has CDR1 MDHEN and CDR2 SYDVKM. V was pared by 5 bases and J by 10 bases, with 6 bases of the junction left unmatched. The CDR3 DNA reads TGTGCCAGCAGTGGGGGACAGGGCGGATCACCCCTCCACTTT. Amino acids: CASSGGQGGSPLHF.

The chain links TRBV9 to TRBJ1-1; D unresolved. The CDR3 runs to 15 residues. The germline V and J ends were trimmed by 0 bases and 1 base, with 10 bases remaining between them. The germline V gene has CDR1 SGDLS and CDR2 YYNGEE. DNA for the CDR3: TGTGCCAGCAGCGTAGAACCGGGAGCGAACACTGAAGCTTTCTTT. This codes for CASSVEPGANTEAFF.

The chain couples TRBV6-5 to TRBJ1-5, with D perhaps TRBD1 (6 bases). This CDR3 contains 15 residues. Germline CDR1 is MNHEY and CDR2 is SVGAGI. Trimming removed 5 bases at V and 1 base at J, with 12 bases between. The CDR3 sequence: CASSSRGESNQPQHF. The CDR3 DNA sequence: TGTGCCAGCAGTAGCAGGGGCGAAAGCAATCAGCCCCAGCATTTT.

The chain combines TRBV6-2 or TRBV6-3 with TRBJ1-2; a weak D match, TRBD1 (5 bases). Germline lookup yields CDR1 MNHEY and CDR2 SVGEGT. V was shortened by 2 bases and J by 5 bases, with 15 bases between the two germline ends. This CDR3 has 15 amino acids. In DNA form, the CDR3 reads TGTGCCAGCAGTTACGGGGCAGCCAAGCCATATGGCTACACCTTC. Translation gives CASSYGAAKPYGYTF.

The chain couples TRBV7-2 to TRBJ2-3; the match to TRBD1 covers 8 bases. There are 17 residues in the CDR3. Germline assignment: CDR1 SGHTA and CDR2 FQGNSA. The ends lost 2 bases at V and 1 base at J; junction bases unmatched: 8. The CDR3 region is CASSLSTPGGGTDTQYF. CDR3 coding DNA: TGTGCCAGCAGCTTAAGTACCCCAGGGGGCGGCACAGATACGCAGTATTTT.

The chain has TRBV28 and TRBJ1-1, with D perhaps TRBD1 (5 bases). The germline V and J ends were trimmed by 6 bases and 0 bases, with 17 bases remaining between them. The germline CDR1 and CDR2 sequences are MDHEN and SYDVKM. This CDR3 contains 16 residues. CDR3 DNA sequence: TGTGCCAGCAGCTTTCGGGGGAGTCTCCTGAACACTGAAGCTTTCTTT. Translation gives CASSFRGSLLNTEAFF. Combining the CDR3 with reference TRBV28 and TRBJ1-1 gives the whole variable domain DVKVTQSSRYLVKRTGEKVFLECVQDMDHENMFWYRQDPGLGLRLIYFSYDVKMKEKGDIPEGYSVSREKKERFSLILESASTNQTSMYLCASSFRGSLLNTEAFFGQGTRLTVV.

This clone was seen ten or more times. The junction and the germline gene differ at one end; a read error may be behind it. This chain joins TRBV7-7 and TRBJ2-1, with 7 bases identical to TRBD2. Germline values: CDR1 SSHAT, CDR2 FNYEAQ (reference sequence). This CDR3 is 14 amino acids long. CDR3 in DNA: TGTGCTAGCAGCCCCTTGGGGGGAGCGGGGGAGCAGTTCTTC. Translating it yields CASSPLGGAGEQFF.

The chain is built from TRBV6-5 and TRBJ2-7, with 7 bases matching TRBD2. This CDR3 has 15 amino acids. Germline V gene data show CDR1 as MNHEY and CDR2 as SVGAGI. Trimming cost V 0 bases and J 1 base; bases outside gene matches: 3. Written as DNA, the CDR3 is TGTGCCAGCAGTTACTCGCCTAGCGGATCCTACGAGCAGTACTTC. Residues: CASSYSPSGSYEQYF.

The chain employs TRBV10-3 and TRBJ1-5; no definite D call. Germline CDR1 reads ENHRY; CDR2 reads SYGVKD. The CDR3 loop spans 13 amino acids. V lost 3 bases to trimming and J lost 2 bases, with 5 bases between them. CDR3 in amino acids: CAISEQRNQPQHF. In nucleotides, the CDR3 is TGTGCCATCAGTGAACAGCGCAATCAGCCCCAGCATTTT.

This clone was counted only a few times. The rearrangement links TRBV7-9 to TRBJ2-2; D may be TRBD2 (7 bases). CDR1 SEHNR and CDR2 FQNEAQ come from the germline V gene (reference sequence). CDR3 length: 18 residues. The V end lost 4 bases, the J end lost 3 bases, and 21 bases lay between the germline ends. The CDR3 bases are TGTGCCAGCAGCTCGCTAGTCTGGGAGGGGGGCCACACCGGGGAGCTGTTTTTT. Translating gives CASSSLVWEGGHTGELFF. Supplemented by reference TRBV7-9 and TRBJ2-2, the full variable domain reads DTGVSQNPRHKITKRGQNVTFRCDPISEHNRLYWYRQTLGQGPEFLTYFQNEAQLEKSRLLSDRFSAERPKGSFSTLEIQRTEQGDSAMYLCASSSLVWEGGHTGELFFGEGSRLTVL.

The CDR3 is CASSSYRDNEKLFF. CDR3 DNA: TGTGCCAGCAGCTCGTACAGGGATAACGAAAAACTGTTTTTT. The chain is built from TRBV11-3 and TRBJ1-4; TRBD1 is a possible D gene (6 bases). Trimming cost V 4 bases and J 8 bases, with 14 bases left between them. Germline V gives CDR1 SGHNT, CDR2 YENEEA. CDR3 size: 14 residues.

This rearrangement joins TRBV24-1 to TRBJ2-2; D may be TRBD2 (6 bases). The CDR3 loop spans 13 amino acids. V shed 7 bases and J shed 5 bases, with 10 bases lying between them. Germline V gene sequence: CDR1 KGHDR, CDR2 SFDVKD. Here the CDR3 DNA reads TGTGCCACCAGGCGGGAAGGTACCGGGGAGCTGTTTTTT. Residues: CATRREGTGELFF.

The rearrangement uses TRBV14 and TRBJ1-1; D unresolved. CDR3 length: 14 amino acids. The germline CDR1 and CDR2 sequences are SGHDN and FVKESK. The V end lost 4 bases, the J end lost 5 bases, and 14 bases lay between the germline ends. The CDR3 DNA reads as TGTGCCAGCAGCCGGGTGGTTGGAGGGACTGAAGCTTTCTTT. Protein product: CASSRVVGGTEAFF.

The chain joins TRBV6-5 to TRBJ2-2, with D hard to call. V lost 7 bases, J lost 7 bases, and 16 bases lay in between. The CDR3 is made up of 14 amino acids. The germline CDR1 and CDR2 sequences are MNHEY and SVGAGI. CDR3 nucleotides: TGTGCCAGCACCGAGAGGCACCCCAGCGGGGAGCTGTTTTTT. Its protein is CASTERHPSGELFF.

V gene TRBV7-2 combines with J gene TRBJ1-6, with TRBD1 matching over 7 bases. Germline V lookup: CDR1 SGHTA, CDR2 FQGNSA. CDR3 length equals 18 residues. The junction had 10 bases not matched to a gene; V was cut back by 5 bases and J by 0 bases. The CDR3 coding sequence is TGTGCCAGCAGCAGAACCGGGACAGAAAGCTCCTATAATTCACCCCTCCACTTT. This sequence encodes CASSRTGTESSYNSPLHF. The variable domain in full, completed from reference TRBV7-2 and TRBJ1-6, reads GAGVSQSPSNKVTEKGKDVELRCDPISGHTALYWYRQSLGQGLEFLIYFQGNSAPDKSGLPSDRFSAERTGGSVSTLTIQRTQQEDSAVYLCASSRTGTESSYNSPLHFGNGTRLTVT.